These 20 T cell receptor beta chains were sequenced from one sample in a study of blood T cell repertoires in COVID-19. Profiling relied on immunoSEQ multiplex PCR, and the TCRdb table lists in-frame clones only, not all of them. The profile covers approximately 180,000 clones, with under 90% appearing a single time and 15% to 20% taken by the ten largest. Material: peripheral blood. The receptors were gathered from a person aged 70 to 80 with COVID-19, enrolled during active disease.

The chain joins TRBV24-1 to TRBJ2-7; TRBD2 matches at 11 bases. The CDR3 loop spans 17 amino acids. With V trimmed by 4 bases and J by 1 base, 8 bases remained unmatched. Germline assignment: CDR1 KGHDR and CDR2 SFDVKD. The CDR3 bases are TGTGCCACCAGTGAATTGACTAGCGGGGCCCCGTCCTACGAGCAGTACTTC. It specifies CATSELTSGAPSYEQYF.

This sequence joins TRBV6-6 and TRBJ1-1, with D unresolved. Trimming pared 7 bases from V and 8 bases from J, leaving 11 bases between. CDR3 length: 11 residues. CDR1 is MNHNY and CDR2 is SVGAGI in the germline V gene (reference sequence). The CDR3 protein is CASTHGLEAFF. In DNA form, the CDR3 reads TGTGCCAGCACCCACGGACTGGAAGCTTTCTTT.

The V call is TRBV25-1, the J call TRBJ2-3, with 10 bases lining up with TRBD2. CDR3 length: 15 amino acids. Germline CDR1 is MGHDK and CDR2 is SYGVNS. After removal of 9 bases from V and 2 bases from J, the junction contained 8 bases not matched to a gene. CDR3 DNA sequence: TGTGCCAGTTTTTCTAGCGGGGGCTCCACAGATACGCAGTATTTT. It is translated as CASFSSGGSTDTQYF.

In its sample, this clone was seen a few times. The gene calls are TRBV5-1 and TRBJ1-5; 8 bases are shared with TRBD1. The trim removed 0 bases at V and 1 base at J, leaving 6 bases unmatched. The germline V gene encodes CDR1 SGHRS and CDR2 YFSETQ. The CDR3 spans 17 residues. As DNA, the CDR3 is TGCGCCAGCAGCTTGGCCCAGGGGGCGGTGAGCAATCAGCCCCAGCATTTT. It is translated as CASSLAQGAVSNQPQHF.

The rearrangement joins TRBV27 to TRBJ2-1; no clear D. Germline assignment: CDR1 MNHEY and CDR2 SMNVEV (reference sequence). The CDR3 extends over 14 amino acids. Trimming removed 2 bases at V and 2 bases at J, with 7 bases between. The CDR3 loop reads CASSLSATYNEQFF. CDR3 in DNA: TGTGCCAGCAGTTTAAGCGCTACCTACAATGAGCAGTTCTTC.

This chain joins TRBV3-1 (or the pseudogene TRBV3-2) and TRBJ1-5; tentative D call: TRBD1 (5 bases). This CDR3 contains 15 residues. The V and J ends lost 2 bases and 5 bases respectively, with 13 bases between them. CDR1 and CDR2 from the germline V gene are LGHDT and YNNKEL (reference sequence). This chain's CDR3 is CASSQNLWGDQPQHF. For the CDR3, the DNA is TGTGCCAGCAGCCAAAATCTCTGGGGGGATCAGCCCCAGCATTTT.

On this clone itself: The DNA is omitted, as the CDR3 cannot be located on it reliably, and the CDR3 follows TCRdb's listing. J is TRBJ2-2 and V is TRBV7-2; the table calls TRBD1, which could not be checked here. Germline V gene sequence: CDR1 SGHTA, CDR2 FQGNSA. The CDR3 is 15 amino acids in total, end residues counted. The CDR3 sequence: CASSSRTGAPGSCFF.

The chain combines TRBV11-3 with TRBJ2-3, with 8 positions matching TRBD2. Per germline, CDR1 SGHNT and CDR2 YENEEA. The CDR3 has 17 residues. V shed 4 bases, J shed 8 bases, and the junction held 17 bases outside the gene matches. Here the CDR3 DNA reads TGTGCCAGCAGCTCAAGTCGGGTGGAGCGGGAGTGGATTACGCAGTATTTT. Protein: CASSSSRVEREWITQYF.

This chain links TRBV4-1 with TRBJ1-1; 8 bases are a match to TRBD1. Trimming cost V 4 bases and J 0 bases; bases outside gene matches: 19. Germline V CDR1 and CDR2: MGHRA, YSYEKL. The CDR3 totals 20 residues. In DNA, the CDR3 is TGCGCCAGCAGCCTCGAGACAGGGGTTACATGGGGGTTGCTGAACACTGAAGCTTTCTTT. Its translation is CASSLETGVTWGLLNTEAFF.

V and J are TRBV11-3 and TRBJ2-5, with 11 bases identical to TRBD2. Per the germline V gene, CDR1 is SGHNT and CDR2 is YENEEA. This CDR3 contains 17 residues. The trim removed 5 bases at V and 4 bases at J, leaving 12 bases unmatched. CDR3 nucleotides: TGTGCCAGCAGCGCCAACCCCCTAGCGGGGGGCCCAGAGACCCAGTACTTC. This gives the protein CASSANPLAGGPETQYF.

The chain couples TRBV21-1 to TRBJ2-1; the table assigns TRBD1, which was not confirmed against the DNA. TRBV21-1 is a pseudogene segment. The CDR3 length is 11 residues. The CDR3 nucleotides read TGTGCGGCAGGGGACGCCAATGAGCAGTTCTTC. This sequence encodes CAAGDANEQFF.

The chain links TRBV7-2 to TRBJ2-7; 7 bases align to TRBD2. The V gene's germline CDR1 is SGHTA and CDR2 FQGNSA. CDR3 length equals 15 residues. V dropped 0 bases and J dropped 6; count of bases not matched to a gene: 8. In DNA, the CDR3 is TGTGCCAGCAGCTTAGCGCCCGGGCGGGGGTCCGAGCAGTACTTC. This codes for CASSLAPGRGSEQYF.

This clone appeared once. The J gene is TRBJ2-3, the V gene TRBV5-8, with 8 positions matching TRBD1. The J segment lost 6 bases and the V segment lost 4 bases, leaving 13 bases of the junction unmatched. There are 16 residues in the CDR3. Germline lookup yields CDR1 SGHTS and CDR2 YDEGEE. DNA of the CDR3: TGTGCCAGCAGCCCCGGCGACAGGGGCATCGGGGATACGCAGTATTTT. Translating gives CASSPGDRGIGDTQYF.

As DNA, the CDR3 is TGTGCCAGCAGCTTAGGTTCGAACAGGGGGTTTGGCTATGGCTACACCTTC. As protein: CASSLGSNRGFGYGYTF. J is TRBJ1-2 and V is TRBV5-5; 8 nucleotides agree with TRBD1. J gave up 4 bases and V 2 bases, and 13 bases lay outside the gene matches. The CDR3 contains 17 residues. Germline V CDR1 and CDR2: SGHKS, YYEKEE (reference sequence).

The chain uses TRBV29-1 and TRBJ1-4; D is possibly TRBD1 (5 bases). The CDR3 extends over 12 amino acids. Deletions cut 4 bases from V and 10 bases from J, with 13 bases between. CDR1 SQVTM and CDR2 ANQGSEA come from the germline V gene. CDR3 sequence reads: CSVGTGDGKLFF. The CDR3 DNA is TGCAGCGTTGGGACGGGGGACGGAAAACTGTTTTTT.

This sequence joins TRBV4-1 and TRBJ2-1; possible D gene TRBD2, 7 bases. The V gene lost 2 bases and the J gene lost 2 bases, with 22 bases spanning the gap. This CDR3 comprises 19 residues. Looked up from germline, CDR1 is MGHRA and CDR2 is YSYEKL. The chain's CDR3 is CASSQREGGSEKTYNEQFF. CDR3 nucleotide sequence: TGCGCCAGCAGCCAAAGGGAGGGGGGTAGCGAGAAGACCTACAATGAGCAGTTCTTC.

V gene TRBV18 combines with J gene TRBJ2-2; 8 bases fit TRBD1. This CDR3 spans 15 amino acids. CDR1 is KGHSH, CDR2 LQKENI, per germline. J lost 1 base, V lost 6 bases, and 4 bases had no gene match. DNA of the CDR3: TGTGCCAGCTCCCCCGGGACAGGGAACACCGGGGAGCTGTTTTTT. Amino acids: CASSPGTGNTGELFF.

The chain employs TRBV7-8 and TRBJ2-3, with D tentatively TRBD2 (6 bases). Trimming took 5 bases from V and 0 from J, leaving 12 bases between them. The CDR3 contains 15 residues. The germline gives CDR1 SGHVS, CDR2 FQNEAQ. CDR3 region: CASSQRAFSTDTQYF. The CDR3 region has the DNA TGTGCCAGCAGCCAGCGGGCCTTTAGCACAGATACGCAGTATTTT.

The sample holds one count of this clone. This chain joins TRBV4-1 and TRBJ1-1, with 7 bases aligning to TRBD1. After removal of 3 bases from V and 1 base from J, the junction contained 14 bases not matched to a gene. The germline V gene has CDR1 MGHRA and CDR2 YSYEKL. The CDR3 runs to 18 residues. The CDR3 sequence is CASSHTTDRADANTEAFF. The CDR3 nucleotides read TGCGCCAGCAGCCATACGACCGACAGGGCGGATGCGAACACTGAAGCTTTCTTT.

V and J are TRBV30 and TRBJ1-2; 7 nucleotides line up with TRBD1. The CDR3 contains 12 residues. The germline V gene encodes CDR1 GTSNPN and CDR2 SVGIG (reference sequence). V shed 3 bases and J 7 bases; nucleotides not matched to a gene: 5. The CDR3 nucleotides read TGTGCCTGGAGGGACAGGCGGGCTGGCTACACCTTC. It encodes CAWRDRRAGYTF.